This TCR beta chain was obtained from a study of blood T cell repertoires in COVID-19 (dated by TCRdb to about 2020). About the full investigation: Samples from collaborators originated in the United States, Italy and Spain and spanned both the acute and convalescent phases of COVID-19. Samples came from the ongoing ImmuneRACE study (first 160 participants) plus 1,254 subjects from 6 global collaborators. Where available, HLA class I and class II types were taken from metadata supplied by the sample provider and were not determined by assay-based typing. The dataset comprised deeply sampled blood TCRbeta repertoires from subjects exposed to, actively infected with, or recovered from COVID-19. A de-identified subject ID, COVID-19 status, age in years and sex were almost always included in the sample metadata. The prospective study material was composed of cDNA or gDNA derived from T cells, B-cell-depleted T cells, or PBMCs. The repertoires were released in a freely available public database meant as a resource for research on the immune response to SARS-CoV-2.

In the prospective study, participants were about 18 to 100 years old, resided in under 30 geographic areas of the United States, and were enrolled through a virtual design. In the prospective study, cohorts were assigned on the basis of participant-reported clinical history obtained from a screening survey and a study questionnaire. Recovered participants in ImmuneRACE Cohort 3 were defined as having two consecutive negative NP/OP PCR tests, clearance from a healthcare professional, or resolution of symptoms. Each participant in the prospective study had whole blood, serum and a nasopharyngeal or oropharyngeal swab collected by mobile phlebotomists. Over a roughly 2-month period, participants in the prospective study had the option of providing additional blood draws and questionnaires. Before DNA extraction, blood samples from the prospective study were shipped at room temperature or frozen.

Comment on this clone: What antigen it recognizes has not been identified. No clone much larger than this one lies a single base away; base qualities are absent.

TCRbeta CDR3 regions were amplified from genomic DNA using the immunoSEQ Assay, a bias-controlled multiplex PCR. For the original study's pipeline: Within the assay, amplification of reference gene primers was used to estimate how many nucleated cells each sample contained. To quantify the absolute abundance of each unique TCRbeta CDR3 rearrangement, sequence reads were collapsed and filtered. Productive Simpson clonality was computed per sample as the square root of Simpson's diversity index over productive rearrangements. Held by TCRdb, this immuneACCESS table contains in-frame sequences only and omits some clones. Under half of the omission traces to an unresolved V gene where checked; the cause of the rest is unknown. V and J calls and clone size are given by that table; D and trimming were obtained from the DNA. Within this sample are about 400,000 clones, with roughly nine tenths of them counted one time only. The ten largest clones take up less than 2% of the sample.

The paper's findings and limits, for the study overall: How much clinical and demographic metadata was included differed by source and by participant, and the metadata was provided uncurated.

The trim is 2 bases for V and 8 bases for J, with a gap of 12 bases between the germline ends. The CDR1 and CDR2 encoded by the germline V gene are ENHRY and SYGVKD. Inclusive of the bounding cysteine and phenylalanine, the CDR3 is 13 residues long. The kept DNA is CDR3 alone, 39 bases in frame from the first base. Sequencing input: PBMCs or T cells enriched from blood (not recorded which). The receptor chain draws on TRBV10-3 and TRBJ1-2, with TRBD1 tentatively as D gene (6 bases match). This sequence was found in a woman aged 25 to 39 who had recovered from COVID-19. Read as DNA, the sequence is TGTGCCATCAGTGAGCCGACAGGTCGGGGCTACACCTTC. Translated, this gives CAISEPTGRGYTF.